The T cell receptor (beta chain) under discussion was sequenced for a study of cytomegalovirus exposure and HLA in healthy donors. Study-level findings and limits: Approximately 18,000 TCR beta sequences were associated with HLA alleles at 0.05 false discovery rate in a later analysis. A later examination showed that TCR association rates differed by HLA locus, with DRB1 most and HLA-C fewest. It was 150 to 200 TCR beta chains that were listed as cytomegalovirus-associated.

13 Jbeta primers and 60 Vbeta primers were used for the PCR. The data were produced by immunoSEQ multiplex PCR, yet TCRdb's version contains in-frame clones alone and is incomplete. The table shows around 150,000 clones, with around 80% occurring only once. In this sample, this clone turned up a few times. The target antigen is unknown. V was pared by 2 bases and J by 7 bases, with 6 bases of the junction left unmatched. This CDR3 contains 14 residues. Germline CDR1 MNHNY, CDR2 SVGAGI (reference sequence). The origin of this receptor is a man in his fifties in good health and CMV-seronegative. Material: PBMCs. The J gene is TRBJ2-7, the V gene TRBV6-6; 9 nucleotides agree with TRBD1. The DNA of the CDR3 is TGTGCCAGCAGTTACGTACAGGGGGCGGCAGAGCAGTACTTC. It specifies CASSYVQGAAEQYF.